These 21 T cell receptor beta chains were all obtained from the same sample, sequenced in a study of cytomegalovirus exposure and HLA in healthy donors. PCR primers comprised 60 Vbeta and 13 Jbeta primers. Libraries were prepared by immunoSEQ multiplex PCR; TCRdb keeps only in-frame clonotypes and omits some of them. The table has about 130,000 clones, over 60% seen once. Sequencing used PBMCs. Receptors were obtained from a female donor in good health and CMV-seronegative.

The CDR3 region has the DNA TGCGCCAGCAGCCCCACCCCATCCGGAGATCAGCCCCAGCATTTT. Protein: CASSPTPSGDQPQHF. The rearrangement uses TRBV5-1 and TRBJ1-5; D is unclear. The V and J ends lost 4 bases and 5 bases respectively, with 16 bases between them. Germline V lookup: CDR1 SGHRS, CDR2 YFSETQ. This CDR3 has 15 amino acids.

V usage is TRBV2 and J usage is TRBJ2-7; TRBD1 agrees at 9 bases. Looked up from germline, CDR1 is SNHLY and CDR2 is FYNNEI. The CDR3 totals 15 residues. V lost 7 bases and J lost 6; bases outside the gene matches: 13. This CDR3 is CASNPTGTGRGEQYF. For the CDR3, the DNA is TGTGCCAGCAATCCCACCGGGACAGGGCGCGGCGAGCAGTACTTC.

The V gene is TRBV5-1, the J gene TRBJ2-7; TRBD2 matches at 8 bases. This CDR3 contains 16 residues. CDR1 is SGHRS, CDR2 YFSETQ, per germline. The V segment lost 2 bases and the J segment 0 bases; nucleotides outside the gene matches: 7. CDR3 sequence (DNA): TGCGCCAGCAGCTTCGACCGAAGCGGGAGCTCCTACGAGCAGTACTTC. This sequence encodes CASSFDRSGSSYEQYF.

This sequence joins TRBV7-9 and TRBJ2-7; 11 nucleotides line up with TRBD2. The trim removed 1 base at V and 6 bases at J, leaving 14 bases unmatched. From germline, CDR1 is SEHNR and CDR2 FQNEAQ (reference sequence). The CDR3 length is 18 residues. The CDR3 loop reads CASSLGQTVLAGAAEQYF. CDR3 nucleotides: TGTGCCAGCAGCTTAGGTCAAACCGTACTAGCGGGAGCTGCCGAGCAGTACTTC. Drawing the rest from reference TRBV7-9 and TRBJ2-7, the complete variable domain is DTGVSQNPRHKITKRGQNVTFRCDPISEHNRLYWYRQTLGQGPEFLTYFQNEAQLEKSRLLSDRFSAERPKGSFSTLEIQRTEQGDSAMYLCASSLGQTVLAGAAEQYFGPGTRLTVT.

The chain employs TRBV7-9 and TRBJ2-7; perhaps TRBD1 as D (6 bases). V lost 5 bases to trimming and J lost 2 bases, with 13 bases between them. CDR3 length: 14 residues. The V gene's germline CDR1 is SEHNR and CDR2 FQNEAQ (reference sequence). The CDR3, as DNA: TGTGCCAGCAGCCCCACGGGACACCCCTACGAGCAGTACTTC. Translated: CASSPTGHPYEQYF.

The rearrangement joins TRBV12-5 to TRBJ2-2; 8 bases match TRBD2. CDR3 length: 16 residues. The germline V gene encodes CDR1 LGHNT and CDR2 FRNRAP. V was clipped by 3 bases and J by 2 bases; unmatched bases: 5. Here the CDR3 reads CASGFAGGTNTGELFF. The CDR3 DNA is TGTGCTAGTGGTTTTGCGGGGGGCACCAACACCGGGGAGCTGTTTTTT.

This clone was picked up one time. The V and J genes are TRBV4-2 and TRBJ2-4; 8 bases agree with TRBD2. This CDR3 has 18 amino acids. J lost 7 bases, V lost 0 bases, and 14 bases had no gene match. Germline-derived CDR1 and CDR2 are LGHNA and YNFKEQ. The CDR3 DNA sequence: TGTGCCAGCAGCCAAGAGGTCGGGACGGGGGGGCCGATGAACATTCAGTACTTC. This sequence encodes CASSQEVGTGGPMNIQYF.

The chain employs TRBV2 and TRBJ1-2; D is possibly TRBD1 (6 bases). The V end lost 4 bases, the J end lost 2 bases, and 14 bases lay between the germline ends. This CDR3 has 15 residues. The germline CDR1 and CDR2 sequences are SNHLY and FYNNEI. This CDR3 is CASSASDRPNYGYTF. CDR3 nucleotide sequence: TGTGCCAGCAGTGCCTCGGACAGACCCAACTATGGCTACACCTTC. The complete variable domain, with remaining parts taken from reference TRBV2 and TRBJ1-2, reads EPEVTQTPSHQVTQMGQEVILRCVPISNHLYFYWYRQILGQKVEFLVSFYNNEISEKSEIFDDQFSVERPDGSNFTLKIRSTKLEDSAMYFCASSASDRPNYGYTFGSGTRLTVV.

The chain carries TRBV12-5 and TRBJ1-4; D might be TRBD1 (6 bases). The germline CDR1 and CDR2 sequences are LGHNT and FRNRAP. V was pared by 1 base and J by 5 bases, with 14 bases between. The CDR3 is made up of 16 amino acids. CDR3 region: CASGLAPRGGNEKLFF. The CDR3 DNA reads as TGTGCTAGTGGTTTGGCACCCCGGGGGGGCAATGAAAAACTGTTTTTT.

CDR3 protein: CARSSGRGQGVISRNQPQHF. Written as DNA, the CDR3 is TGTGCCAGAAGCTCCGGTAGGGGACAGGGTGTAATTAGTCGCAATCAGCCCCAGCATTTT. The rearrangement joins TRBV5-3 to TRBJ1-5; 9 positions agree with TRBD1. TRBV5-3 is labeled an ORF, and its function is uncertain. CDR3 length equals 20 residues. J was trimmed by 2 bases and V by 3 bases; bases with no gene match: 18.

This clone was observed once. This sequence joins TRBV9 and TRBJ2-6, with 9 bases matching TRBD1. The CDR3 contains 17 residues. The V segment lost 1 base and the J segment 0 bases; nucleotides outside the gene matches: 2. CDR1 and CDR2 from the germline V gene are SGDLS and YYNGEE. The CDR3 sequence is CASSVRDRVSGANVLTF. The CDR3 DNA is TGTGCCAGCAGCGTACGGGACAGGGTCTCTGGGGCCAACGTCCTGACTTTC.

In its sample, this clone was seen a few times. J is TRBJ1-2 and V is TRBV5-4, with 7 bases that match TRBD1. Looked up from germline, CDR1 is SGHNT and CDR2 is YYREEE (reference sequence). Germline trimming cut 4 bases from V and 4 bases from J; bases unmatched to any gene: 7. CDR3 length equals 14 residues. This CDR3 is CASSPVGTAYGYTF. In DNA, the CDR3 is TGTGCCAGCAGCCCAGTAGGGACAGCCTATGGCTACACCTTC.

V is TRBV7-3 and J is TRBJ2-2; D gene uncertain. This CDR3 is built from 15 residues. Germline values: CDR1 SGHTA, CDR2 FQGTGA. V dropped 2 bases and J dropped 6 bases, with 13 bases sitting between them. CDR3: CASSLAGSDAGELFF. DNA for the CDR3: TGTGCCAGCAGCTTAGCAGGATCTGACGCCGGGGAGCTGTTTTTT.

The J gene is TRBJ2-5, the V gene TRBV12-5, with 9 bases aligning to TRBD1. V dropped 1 base and J dropped 3; count of bases not matched to a gene: 0. The CDR3 covers 14 residues. Germline CDR1 and CDR2: LGHNT and FRNRAP. CDR3 DNA sequence: TGTGCTAGTGGTTTGGGACAGGGGGAAGAGACCCAGTACTTC. Translation: CASGLGQGEETQYF.

The chain has TRBV6-5 and TRBJ1-3; the D gene is possibly TRBD1 (6 bases). This CDR3 spans 15 amino acids. V lost 5 bases and J 3 bases, leaving 14 bases between the germline ends. Germline loops: CDR1 MNHEY, CDR2 SVGAGI. CDR3: CASSPGAAYGNTIYF. CDR3 DNA: TGTGCCAGCAGTCCAGGGGCAGCTTATGGAAACACCATATATTTT.

V gene TRBV6-1 combines with J gene TRBJ1-1; the D gene is possibly TRBD1 (6 bases). The V and J ends lost 3 bases and 7 bases respectively, with 9 bases between them. The CDR3 loop spans 12 amino acids. Germline assignment: CDR1 MNHNS and CDR2 SASEGT. The CDR3 region is CASSENRDEAFF. The CDR3 DNA sequence: TGTGCCAGCAGTGAGAACAGGGATGAAGCTTTCTTT.

This chain joins TRBV7-9 and TRBJ1-1, with a tentative D call TRBD1 (5 bases). Trimming took 2 bases from V and 8 from J, leaving 12 bases between them. The germline CDR1 and CDR2 sequences are SEHNR and FQNEAQ (reference sequence). The CDR3 extends over 13 amino acids. For the CDR3, the DNA is TGTGCCAGCAGCTTATCCCAGGGTTTGGAAGCTTTCTTT. Its protein product is CASSLSQGLEAFF.

V and J are TRBV5-1 and TRBJ1-1, with D possibly TRBD1 on 5 matching bases. CDR1 and CDR2 (germline): SGHRS, YFSETQ. This CDR3 is 14 amino acids long. Trimming cost V 3 bases and J 1 base, with 10 bases left between them. The CDR3 loop is CASSSGPTNTEAFF. The CDR3, as DNA: TGCGCCAGCAGCTCAGGGCCCACGAACACTGAAGCTTTCTTT.

This chain uses TRBV11-2 with TRBJ1-1; 8 nucleotides match TRBD1. Per germline, CDR1 SGHAT and CDR2 FQNNGV. The V segment lost 6 bases and the J segment 11 bases; nucleotides outside the gene matches: 17. There are 15 residues in the CDR3. CDR3 loop: CASRPISGTGFLAFF. The CDR3 bases are TGTGCCAGCAGACCGATATCCGGGACAGGATTCTTGGCTTTCTTT.

This chain links TRBV2 with TRBJ2-5; D ambiguous. The germline V gene has CDR1 SNHLY and CDR2 FYNNEI. The V end was cut by 8 bases, the J end by 2 bases, with 18 bases between. CDR3 length: 15 residues. The CDR3 protein is CASGQSLARQETQYF. The CDR3 DNA follows: TGTGCCAGCGGTCAGAGTTTAGCTCGTCAAGAGACCCAGTACTTC.

The V and J genes are TRBV28 and TRBJ1-2; the D gene is possibly TRBD1 (6 bases). The CDR3 covers 12 residues. Germline lookup yields CDR1 MDHEN and CDR2 SYDVKM. V was trimmed by 1 base and J by 8 bases, leaving 8 bases between them. CDR3 amino acids: CASSLLQGGYTF. The CDR3, as DNA: TGTGCCAGCAGTTTATTACAGGGAGGCTACACCTTC.